This T cell receptor beta chain was retrieved from a study of shared clonotypes between healthy human individuals. Measured with immunoSEQ multiplex PCR; TCRdb has only the in-frame clones, and not every one. The sample has about 1.1 million clones, approximately 80% seen once. V was trimmed by 11 bases and J by 3 bases, leaving 16 bases between them. This CDR3 is built from 13 residues. From germline, CDR1 is MDHEN and CDR2 SYDVKM. The V call is TRBV28, the J call TRBJ1-2; possibly TRBD1 for D (6 bases). Sequencing was carried out using memory CD4+ T cells from PBMCs. Stated subset: CD45RA-negative fraction. This TCR was sampled from a man between 18 and 35 years old in good health. Some clones in this sample may be carry-over from other donors' samples. CDR3 in amino acids: CAGGGGRYYGYTF. CDR3 bases: TGTGCCGGAGGGGGGGGCCGCTACTATGGCTACACCTTC.